These 19 T cell receptor beta chains share one sample of origin, sequenced in a study of PD-L1 blockade in urothelial cancer. As to time point: pretreatment peripheral blood. Data came from immunoSEQ multiplex PCR; TCRdb stores just in-frame clones and leaves some out. This table holds tens of thousands of clones, 82% found once. The starting material was PBMCs, obtained around atezolizumab (anti-PD-L1) treatment. The receptors derive from a man in his fifties with urothelial cancer.

The chain joins TRBV6-5 to TRBJ1-1; perhaps TRBD1 as D (6 bases). The CDR3 runs 15 residues. V dropped 2 bases and J dropped 5 bases, with 15 bases sitting between them. Germline-derived CDR1 and CDR2 are MNHEY and SVGAGI. CDR3 DNA: TGTGCCAGCAGTTACGAGGGGGGGGCGGCGACTGAAGCTTTCTTT. Protein sequence: CASSYEGGAATEAFF.

The rearrangement joins TRBV30 to TRBJ1-1; 7 nucleotides agree with TRBD1. Unmatched junction bases numbered 10, after V lost 3 bases and J lost 0 bases. The V gene's germline CDR1 is GTSNPN and CDR2 SVGIG (reference sequence). This CDR3 spans 16 amino acids. In DNA form, the CDR3 reads TGTGCCTGGAGATTTAATGGGGGACAGTTGAACACTGAAGCTTTCTTT. Protein: CAWRFNGGQLNTEAFF.

The chain has TRBV5-1 and TRBJ2-1, with 9 bases lining up with TRBD2. The CDR3 has 16 amino acids. In germline, CDR1 is SGHRS, CDR2 YFSETQ. J was trimmed by 5 bases and V by 1 base; bases with no gene match: 7. The CDR3 loop is CASSLIAGEGDNEQFF. CDR3 DNA sequence: TGCGCCAGCAGCTTGATAGCGGGAGAAGGGGACAATGAGCAGTTCTTC.

This chain uses TRBV7-3 with TRBJ2-2; 7 bases are a match to TRBD2. Germline V CDR1 and CDR2: SGHTA, FQGTGA. J gave up 7 bases and V 6 bases, and 8 bases lay outside the gene matches. This CDR3 is 14 amino acids long. DNA for the CDR3: TGTGCCAGCAGGGATGCGGGAGCTATCGGGGAGCTGTTTTTT. Translated: CASRDAGAIGELFF.

This chain's CDR3 is CASSPTRVPTDTQYF. Written as DNA, the CDR3 is TGTGCCAGCTCACCGACTAGAGTTCCCACAGATACGCAGTATTTT. The chain has TRBV18 and TRBJ2-3; possibly TRBD2 for D (6 bases). Germline loops: CDR1 KGHSH, CDR2 LQKENI. V shed 3 bases and J shed 2 bases, with 12 bases lying between them. The CDR3 consists of 15 residues.

This sequence joins TRBV19 and TRBJ1-2; 8 nucleotides match TRBD1. The CDR3 consists of 14 residues. Trimming took 6 bases from V and 2 from J; bases not matched to a gene: 5. CDR1 is LNHDA and CDR2 is SQIVND in the germline V gene (reference sequence). DNA for the CDR3: TGTGCCAGTAGGATGACAGGGGACAACTATGGCTACACCTTC. This gives the protein CASRMTGDNYGYTF.

The rearrangement uses TRBV5-1 and TRBJ2-7; 7 positions match TRBD1. The V and J ends lost 1 base and 0 bases, in that order; junction bases with no gene match: 10. The CDR3 spans 17 residues. Looked up from germline, CDR1 is SGHRS and CDR2 is YFSETQ. CDR3 DNA: TGCGCCAGCAGCTTGACGGGATCTACAGGGGTCTCCTACGAGCAGTACTTC. This translates into CASSLTGSTGVSYEQYF.

This clone has only a few counts. This chain links TRBV5-4 with TRBJ2-2, with 11 bases matching TRBD2. The CDR3 loop spans 15 amino acids. Germline assignment: CDR1 SGHNT and CDR2 YYREEE (reference sequence). Trimming removed 4 bases from V and 6 bases from J; junction bases left unmatched: 5. CDR3 DNA: TGTGCCAGCAGCATTAGCGGGAGGGCAGCCGGGGAGCTGTTTTTT. Its translation: CASSISGRAAGELFF.

The gene calls are TRBV6-6 and TRBJ2-1; D may be TRBD2 (5 bases). The germline gives CDR1 MNHNY, CDR2 SVGAGI (reference sequence). CDR3 length: 15 amino acids. V was shortened by 4 bases and J by 8 bases, with 18 bases between the two germline ends. The CDR3 loop is CASSFLGDVAYEQFF. CDR3 sequence (DNA): TGTGCCAGCAGTTTCCTCGGGGATGTTGCGTATGAGCAGTTCTTC.

The chain recombines TRBV5-6 with TRBJ2-5; maybe TRBD1 (8 bases). This CDR3 comprises 14 residues. The V gene's germline CDR1 is SGHDT and CDR2 YYEEEE. Trimming shortened V by 4 bases and J by 5 bases, and 15 bases separated the two germline ends. Written as DNA, the CDR3 is TGTGCCAGCAGCGCGACAGGGGAGGGGGAGACCCAGTACTTC. Its protein is CASSATGEGETQYF.

The chain couples TRBV4-2 to TRBJ2-3; D remains ambiguous. Germline values: CDR1 LGHNA, CDR2 YNFKEQ. Trimming left V 0 bases short and J 3 bases short, with 19 bases between. The CDR3 extends over 18 amino acids. CDR3 bases: TGTGCCAGCAGCCAAGAGTTGGTCCCAAGAGGCCTTACAGATACGCAGTATTTT. Translating gives CASSQELVPRGLTDTQYF.

The CDR3 DNA reads TGTGCCAGCAGGTTGACAGGGTCCTATGGCTACACCTTC. It translates to CASRLTGSYGYTF. The V gene is TRBV5-6, the J gene TRBJ1-2; 7 bases are a match to TRBD1. V was clipped by 5 bases and J by 4 bases; unmatched bases: 5. The CDR3 runs to 13 residues. Germline CDR1 and CDR2: SGHDT and YYEEEE.

This chain connects TRBV6-5 to TRBJ2-2; no clear D gene. From germline, CDR1 is MNHEY and CDR2 SVGAGI. Trimming pared 0 bases from V and 3 bases from J, leaving 11 bases between. This CDR3 region has 16 residues. Here the CDR3 DNA reads TGTGCCAGCAGTTACTCAAACAGCTGGGACACCGGGGAGCTGTTTTTT. This encodes CASSYSNSWDTGELFF.

The rearrangement uses TRBV14 and TRBJ1-6; D is unresolved. The V and J ends lost 4 bases and 0 bases respectively, with 10 bases between them. The CDR3 consists of 16 residues. Germline V gene sequence: CDR1 SGHDN, CDR2 FVKESK. As DNA, the CDR3 is TGTGCCAGCAGCCTGGCAGCGAGCTCCTATAATTCACCCCTCCACTTT. This codes for CASSLAASSYNSPLHF.

V gene TRBV5-6 combines with J gene TRBJ2-6; TRBD1 might be the D (5 bases). Germline assignment: CDR1 SGHDT and CDR2 YYEEEE. V lost 1 base and J 3 bases, leaving 5 bases between the germline ends. This CDR3 region has 14 residues. The CDR3 coding sequence is TGTGCCAGCAGCTTGAGGGGTGGGGCCAACGTCCTGACTTTC. Encoded protein: CASSLRGGANVLTF.

This clone was found a few times. The V and J genes are TRBV5-8 and TRBJ1-2; D gene uncertain. The CDR3 has 12 residues. Germline assignment: CDR1 SGHTS and CDR2 YDEGEE. V lost 2 bases and J 4 bases, leaving 6 bases between the germline ends. The CDR3 reads CASSLSSYGYTF. CDR3 DNA: TGTGCCAGCAGCTTATCCAGCTATGGCTACACCTTC.

This sequence joins TRBV18 and TRBJ1-1; no clear D gene. With 2 bases removed from V and 3 bases from J, the gap between germline ends came to 13 bases. CDR3 length: 15 amino acids. CDR1 and CDR2 (germline): KGHSH, LQKENI. This chain's CDR3 is CASSPAVAADTEAFF. CDR3 coding DNA: TGTGCCAGCTCACCAGCTGTCGCCGCGGACACTGAAGCTTTCTTT.

The chain has TRBV5-1 and TRBJ2-3; 12 bases agree with TRBD2. This CDR3 region has 16 residues. V lost 5 bases, J lost 4 bases, and 8 bases stayed unmatched. Germline CDR1 and CDR2: SGHRS and YFSETQ. The chain's CDR3 is CASRETSGRRSDTQYF. CDR3 nucleotide sequence: TGCGCCAGCAGGGAGACTAGCGGGAGACGATCAGATACGCAGTATTTT.

The V gene is TRBV10-3, the J gene TRBJ1-1; TRBD1 matches at 7 bases. V shed 2 bases, J shed 1 base, and the junction held 4 bases outside the gene matches. Germline CDR1 and CDR2: ENHRY and SYGVKD. The CDR3 covers 15 residues. CDR3 DNA sequence: TGTGCCATCAGTGAGGAAGGGACAGCGAACACTGAAGCTTTCTTT. Amino acid sequence: CAISEEGTANTEAFF.